Presented here are 14 T cell receptor beta chains from one specimen sequenced in a study of blood T cell repertoires in COVID-19. Sequencing used immunoSEQ multiplex PCR; TCRdb keeps in-frame clones, though not all of them. The repertoire holds about 170,000 clones, around nine tenths seen once, with less than 3% in the top ten. The sequencing input was peripheral blood. All receptors come from a woman aged 80 or over with COVID-19, enrolled during active disease.

This clone was observed a few times. The J gene is TRBJ1-4, the V gene TRBV7-2; D is possibly TRBD1 (5 bases). The length of the CDR3 is 16 residues. Germline CDR1 and CDR2: SGHTA and FQGNSA. V lost 2 bases to trimming and J lost 1 base, with 11 bases between them. The CDR3, as DNA: TGTGCCAGCAGCTTACGCGCCGGGGGAACTAATGAAAAACTGTTTTTT. Amino acids: CASSLRAGGTNEKLFF.

The chain links TRBV20-1 to TRBJ2-1; a possible D gene is TRBD2 (7 bases). Between the trimmed V and J ends, which lost 3 bases and 1 base, there was a span of 19 bases. This CDR3 contains 17 residues. The germline CDR1 and CDR2 sequences are DFQATT and SNEGSKA (reference sequence). The CDR3 DNA reads as TGCAGTGCTAGTGGGATAGGGGGGGGAGTATCCTACAATGAGCAGTTCTTC. This translates into CSASGIGGGVSYNEQFF.

This chain connects TRBV28 to TRBJ1-2; maybe TRBD1 (6 bases). V was pared by 6 bases and J by 5 bases, with 22 bases between. There are 16 residues in the CDR3. CDR1 is MDHEN, CDR2 SYDVKM, per germline. The CDR3 nucleotides are TGTGCCAGCAGCCCGTACGATCAGGGGATTGGGTATGGCTACACCTTC. As protein: CASSPYDQGIGYGYTF.

The chain carries TRBV14 and TRBJ2-7; 10 bases agree with TRBD1. J was trimmed by 6 bases and V by 2 bases; bases with no gene match: 7. Germline V gene sequence: CDR1 SGHDN, CDR2 FVKESK. This CDR3 is 15 amino acids long. The CDR3 protein is CASSQPGQGIGEQYF. CDR3 nucleotides: TGTGCCAGCAGCCAACCGGGACAGGGGATAGGCGAGCAGTACTTC.

The V gene is TRBV7-9, the J gene TRBJ2-7; 7 bases agree with TRBD1. Losses at the gene ends were 6 bases for V and 0 bases for J; bases not matched to a gene: 8. CDR3 size: 15 residues. Germline values: CDR1 SEHNR, CDR2 FQNEAQ (reference sequence). The CDR3 coding sequence is TGTGCCAGCAGTCCCCTGGGGACAGTCTCCTACGAGCAGTACTTC. Protein product: CASSPLGTVSYEQYF.

This chain connects TRBV6-5 to TRBJ2-4, with D perhaps TRBD2 (6 bases). The CDR3 totals 15 residues. V dropped 5 bases and J dropped 3 bases, with 14 bases sitting between them. CDR1 and CDR2 (germline): MNHEY, SVGAGI. The CDR3 bases are TGTGCCAGCAGTCGCCCCGGGAGCGGCAAAAACATTCAGTACTTC. It codes for CASSRPGSGKNIQYF.

The V gene is TRBV12-3 or TRBV12-4, the J gene TRBJ2-7; unclear D gene. Deletions cut 6 bases from V and 0 bases from J, with 9 bases between. The CDR3 is 13 amino acids. CDR3 DNA sequence: TGTGCCAGCAGCAGGCTCAGCTCCTACGAGCAGTACTTC. It encodes CASSRLSSYEQYF.

V and J are TRBV14 and TRBJ2-5; D is perhaps TRBD2 (6 bases). V lost 2 bases and J 5 bases, leaving 12 bases between the germline ends. Germline V gene data show CDR1 as SGHDN and CDR2 as FVKESK. The CDR3 extends over 14 amino acids. The CDR3 DNA follows: TGTGCCAGCAGCCAACAAAATCGGGGGGAGACCCAGTACTTC. Translating gives CASSQQNRGETQYF. The variable domain in full, completed from reference TRBV14 and TRBJ2-5, reads EAGVTQFPSHSVIEKGQTVTLRCDPISGHDNLYWYRRVMGKEIKFLLHFVKESKQDESGMPNNRFLAERTGGTYSTLKVQPAELEDSGVYFCASSQQNRGETQYFGPGTRLLVL.

Concerning this clone itself: A junction boundary mismatches the germline segment, possibly from a read error. V is TRBV29-1 and J is TRBJ2-1; 7 nucleotides match TRBD1. The germline CDR1 and CDR2 sequences are SQVTM and ANQGSEA. This CDR3 is built from 13 residues. CDR3: CSFDREMGNEQFF. The CDR3 nucleotides read TGCAGCTTTGACAGGGAAATGGGCAATGAGCAGTTCTTC.

The gene calls are TRBV7-2 and TRBJ2-2; D possibly corresponds to TRBD1 (5 bases). Trimming took 0 bases from V and 4 from J, leaving 9 bases between them. Germline CDR1 is SGHTA and CDR2 is FQGNSA. The CDR3 spans 15 residues. The DNA of the CDR3 is TGTGCCAGCAGCTTAGCGGGAACAGGCACCGGGGAGCTGTTTTTT. Its protein product is CASSLAGTGTGELFF.

This clone has a handful of counts. J is TRBJ1-5 and V is TRBV7-8; D possibly corresponds to TRBD1 (5 bases). The CDR3 loop spans 17 amino acids. V was clipped by 2 bases and J by 6 bases, with 20 bases between them. Per the germline V gene, CDR1 is SGHVS and CDR2 is FQNEAQ. CDR3 nucleotides: TGTGCCAGCAGCTTACCGCCTAGGCCAGGGACTGGTCAGCCCCAGCATTTT. Its protein product is CASSLPPRPGTGQPQHF.

The chain links TRBV4-1 to TRBJ2-5; 9 bases align to TRBD1. V dropped 0 bases and J dropped 5; count of bases not matched to a gene: 16. CDR1 and CDR2 (germline): MGHRA, YSYEKL. The CDR3 spans 19 residues. The CDR3 DNA reads TGCGCCAGCAGCCAAGATTTGTCCGGGACAGGGTTTTTTTTGGAGACCCAGTACTTC. Translation gives CASSQDLSGTGFFLETQYF.

This clone has a single count. This chain joins TRBV2 and TRBJ2-1; TRBD1 agrees at 8 bases. Losses at the gene ends were 3 bases for V and 4 bases for J; bases not matched to a gene: 8. Germline V gives CDR1 SNHLY, CDR2 FYNNEI. The CDR3 spans 16 residues. CDR3 coding DNA: TGTGCCAGCAGTGATTTAACAGGGGGAGAGTACAATGAGCAGTTCTTC. Translated: CASSDLTGGEYNEQFF.

This rearrangement joins TRBV28 to TRBJ1-2, with a possible D match to TRBD1 (6 bases). Germline V CDR1 and CDR2: MDHEN, SYDVKM. CDR3 length: 14 amino acids. The germline V and J ends were trimmed by 7 bases and 8 bases, with 20 bases remaining between them. CDR3 nucleotides: TGTGCCAGCACCACCCCGGGACACCCAGACGGCTACACCTTC. Protein product: CASTTPGHPDGYTF.